This note documents a single TCR beta chain sequence. This sample is drawn from a study of blood T cell repertoires in COVID-19. This CDR3 is 19 amino acids long. The V segment lost 3 bases and the J segment 0 bases; nucleotides outside the gene matches: 10. Per the original methods: Counts of nucleated cells, estimated from reference gene primer amplification, were obtained. Measured with immunoSEQ multiplex PCR; TCRdb has only the in-frame clones, and not every one. D and trimming come from the DNA, and the V and J calls and clone size come from that table. The table includes over 200,000 clones, 80% to 95% detected once.

The clonotype was recovered from a man in his 60s with COVID-19, enrolled during active disease. Sequenced input: peripheral blood. The gene calls are TRBV23-1 and TRBJ1-6; TRBD1 aligns across 8 bases. Being an ORF, TRBV23-1 has a function that is uncertain. Here the CDR3 DNA reads TGCGCCAGCAGTCACGGCAGGGGGCGCGTAACCTCCTATAATTCACCCCTCCACTTT. It encodes CASSHGRGRVTSYNSPLHF.